A single sample is the source of the 8 T cell receptor beta chains below, sequenced in a study of blood T cell repertoires in COVID-19. Generated by immunoSEQ multiplex PCR, the TCRdb table keeps only in-frame clones and is missing some. The data contain tens of thousands of clones, about four fifths of them singletons. The sequenced sample was peripheral blood. The receptors come from a woman aged 55 to 70 with acute or convalescent COVID-19.

The genes are TRBV2 and TRBJ1-5; TRBD1 is a possible D gene (5 bases). In germline, CDR1 is SNHLY, CDR2 FYNNEI. This CDR3 contains 14 residues. Trimming pared 7 bases from V and 3 bases from J, leaving 13 bases between. The CDR3 sequence is CASKTGLPNQPQHF. For the CDR3, the DNA is TGTGCCAGCAAAACAGGATTGCCCAATCAGCCCCAGCATTTT. The full variable domain, rest sourced from reference TRBV2 and TRBJ1-5, is EPEVTQTPSHQVTQMGQEVILRCVPISNHLYFYWYRQILGQKVEFLVSFYNNEISEKSEIFDDQFSVERPDGSNFTLKIRSTKLEDSAMYFCASKTGLPNQPQHFGDGTRLSIL.

The chain carries TRBV28 and TRBJ1-1; D is uncertain. The V end lost 5 bases, the J end lost 4 bases, and 14 bases lay between the germline ends. CDR3 size: 14 residues. From germline, CDR1 is MDHEN and CDR2 SYDVKM. CDR3 in DNA: TGTGCCAGCAGTCCCCCAGGTTTTGGCACTGAAGCTTTCTTT. Its protein is CASSPPGFGTEAFF.

V gene TRBV7-2 combines with J gene TRBJ2-1; 7 bases match TRBD2. Trimming cost V 2 bases and J 8 bases; bases outside gene matches: 9. This CDR3 has 15 amino acids. Germline V CDR1 and CDR2: SGHTA, FQGNSA. The CDR3 here is CASSLRGVGRHEQFF. CDR3 bases: TGTGCCAGCAGCTTACGGGGGGTTGGGCGGCATGAGCAGTTCTTC.

The chain combines TRBV27 with TRBJ1-1; the D is unclear. Germline CDR1 MNHEY, CDR2 SMNVEV (reference sequence). Deletions cut 6 bases from V and 0 bases from J, with 8 bases between. CDR3 length equals 13 residues. In nucleotides, the CDR3 is TGTGCCAGCAGGCCCCAGTTGAACACTGAAGCTTTCTTT. Amino acid sequence: CASRPQLNTEAFF.

A single count supports this clone. This rearrangement joins TRBV6-5 to TRBJ1-4; 9 nucleotides match TRBD1. J lost 6 bases, V lost 10 bases, and 6 bases had no gene match. The germline V gene encodes CDR1 MNHEY and CDR2 SVGAGI. The CDR3 covers 13 residues. The CDR3 DNA is TGTGCCACGCACAGGGGGCAAGATGAAAAACTGTTTTTT. Protein: CATHRGQDEKLFF.

The sample holds one count of this clone. The J gene is TRBJ1-3, the V gene TRBV7-2; D may be TRBD1 (5 bases). The CDR3 is 15 residues long. CDR1 and CDR2 (germline): SGHTA, FQGNSA. V lost 8 bases and J lost 0, with 14 bases in between. The CDR3 region is CASSTALSSGNTIYF. CDR3 in DNA: TGTGCCAGCTCGACAGCACTATCCTCTGGAAACACCATATATTTT.

A single count supports this clone. The chain joins TRBV6-5 to TRBJ1-1; weak D call: TRBD1 (6 bases). Trimming stripped 6 bases from V and 0 bases from J, with 11 bases between. Germline V lookup: CDR1 MNHEY, CDR2 SVGAGI. The CDR3 length is 14 residues. This chain's CDR3 is CASSSGQVNTEAFF. The CDR3 DNA reads TGTGCCAGCAGCTCGGGACAAGTGAACACTGAAGCTTTCTTT.

This clone has only a few counts. The chain joins TRBV3-1 (or the pseudogene TRBV3-2) to TRBJ1-1; 10 nucleotides agree with TRBD1. The trim removed 4 bases at V and 5 bases at J, leaving 7 bases unmatched. Looked up from germline, CDR1 is LGHDT and CDR2 is YNNKEL (reference sequence). The CDR3 is 15 amino acids. CDR3 sequence: CASSRPGQGKTEAFF. CDR3 DNA sequence: TGTGCCAGCAGCCGACCGGGACAGGGGAAGACTGAAGCTTTCTTT.